This T cell receptor (beta chain) was sequenced during a study of cytomegalovirus exposure and HLA in healthy donors. Points from the study as a whole: Most likely, a cluster of highly shared sequence variants arose as a sequencing artifact. An analysis was carried out later, and it reportedly showed fewer N-insertions in an Asian-associated ancestry cluster than the approximately 700-donor mean.

The donors (healthy individuals) were bone marrow donors. For this clone: Its target is unknown.

Germline loops: CDR1 MDHEN, CDR2 SYDVKM. The CDR3 runs to 13 residues. Trimming removed 6 bases from V and 8 bases from J; junction bases left unmatched: 8. Both 60 Vbeta primers and 13 Jbeta primers went into the PCR. Original handling: About 10 million shared chains were among the about 80 million unique TCR beta chains that a later analysis counted. The repertoire was sequenced with immunoSEQ multiplex PCR; TCRdb's copy has only in-frame clones and lacks some. V, J and clone size reflect that table, while D and trimming were determined from the DNA. The sample has about 130,000 clones, roughly 70% seen once.

Material for sequencing was PBMCs. J is TRBJ1-2 and V is TRBV28; 8 bases map to TRBD1. This clonotype originated in a man aged 25 to 40 in good health and CMV-seronegative. The CDR3 sequence: CASRLQGAQGYTF. The CDR3 nucleotides read TGTGCCAGCAGACTTCAGGGGGCGCAGGGCTACACCTTC.